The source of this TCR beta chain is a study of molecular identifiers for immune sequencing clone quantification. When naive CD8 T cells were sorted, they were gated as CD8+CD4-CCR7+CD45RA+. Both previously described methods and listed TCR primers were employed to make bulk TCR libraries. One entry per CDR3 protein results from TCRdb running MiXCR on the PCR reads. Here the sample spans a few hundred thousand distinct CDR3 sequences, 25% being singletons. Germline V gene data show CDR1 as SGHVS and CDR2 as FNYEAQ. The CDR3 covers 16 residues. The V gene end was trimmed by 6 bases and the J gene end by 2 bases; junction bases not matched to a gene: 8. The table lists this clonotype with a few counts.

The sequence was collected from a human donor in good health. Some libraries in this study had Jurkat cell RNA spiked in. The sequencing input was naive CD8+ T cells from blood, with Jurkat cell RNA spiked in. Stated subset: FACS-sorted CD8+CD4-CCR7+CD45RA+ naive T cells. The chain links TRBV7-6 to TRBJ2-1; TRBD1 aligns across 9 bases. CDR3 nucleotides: TGTGCCAGCAGTCCCCAGGGGACAGGGACCTACAATGAGCAGTTCTTC. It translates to CASSPQGTGTYNEQFF.